This is a list of T cell receptor beta chains from one sample in a study of blood T cell repertoires in COVID-19. Sequencing was performed with immunoSEQ multiplex PCR; in TCRdb, only in-frame clones are kept and a portion is missing. Among about 130,000 clones listed, about 89% were seen once. Source material: peripheral blood. The receptors were sampled from a woman aged 65 to 85 with COVID-19, enrolled during active disease. The CDR3 runs from the conserved cysteine through the conserved F or W. The order of the fields is V gene, clone size, J gene, D gene, CDR3 protein, CDR3 DNA. D genes are given only for firm matches. Clone size appears in some rows only: once, few, many, or a class for an expanded clone.

TRBV18	-	TRBJ1-1	-	CASSLDTDPTEAFF	TGTGCCAGCTCACTGGACACGGATCCCACTGAAGCTTTCTTT
TRBV11-3	-	TRBJ2-3	-	CASSLGSSTDTQYF	TGTGCCAGCAGCTTGGGGAGTAGCACAGATACGCAGTATTTT
TRBV5-1	-	TRBJ2-6	TRBD2	CASSISGGTSGANVLTF	TGCGCCAGCTCGATTAGCGGGGGGACCTCTGGGGCCAACGTCCTGACTTTC
TRBV12-3/TRBV12-4	-	TRBJ1-1	-	CASSLTVNTEAFF	TGTGCCAGCAGTTTAACTGTGAACACTGAAGCTTTCTTT
TRBV2	-	TRBJ1-2	-	CASSEAVEVGGYTF	TGTGCCAGCAGTGAAGCGGTGGAGGTAGGCGGCTACACCTTC
TRBV29-1	-	TRBJ2-7	TRBD1	CSVYQGAKASYEQYF	TGCAGCGTTTACCAGGGGGCTAAGGCGTCCTACGAGCAGTACTTC
TRBV27	-	TRBJ2-6	-	CASSPLGANVLTF	TGTGCCAGCAGCCCTTTAGGGGCCAACGTCCTGACTTTC
TRBV5-6	-	TRBJ1-2	-	CASSYAQGKGYTF	TGTGCCAGCAGCTACGCACAGGGTAAAGGCTACACCTTC
TRBV5-1	-	TRBJ2-2	TRBD1	CASSVDGTGNTGELFF	TGCGCCAGCAGCGTGGACGGGACAGGGAACACCGGGGAGCTGTTTTTT
TRBV7-9	-	TRBJ1-4	TRBD1	CASRTNRGPGEKLFF	TGTGCCAGCAGAACCAACAGGGGGCCCGGTGAAAAACTGTTTTTT
TRBV15	-	TRBJ2-5	TRBD2	CATSRDPSGGGETQYF	TGTGCCACCAGCAGAGATCCCTCGGGGGGGGGAGAGACCCAGTACTTC
TRBV27	once	TRBJ2-1	TRBD2	CASSLKAGAGVRNEQFF	TGTGCCAGCAGTTTAAAGGCGGGAGCGGGGGTCCGGAATGAGCAGTTCTTC